The 30 T cell receptor beta chains given below trace back to one sample, sequenced in a study of cytomegalovirus exposure and HLA in healthy donors. Vbeta (60) and Jbeta (13) primers were used in the PCR. Profiled with immunoSEQ multiplex PCR; TCRdb holds only in-frame clones, not every one. In the table there are more than 100,000 clones, about 78% of which are singletons. The sequenced sample consisted of PBMCs. The source is a man aged 50-59 years in good health and CMV-seropositive.

J is TRBJ2-3 and V is TRBV5-4; 9 nucleotides match TRBD2. Looked up from germline, CDR1 is SGHNT and CDR2 is YYREEE (reference sequence). The length of the CDR3 is 16 residues. The V and J ends lost 4 bases and 1 base, in that order; junction bases with no gene match: 7. The CDR3 spells CASSPRAGGGTDTQYF. The CDR3, as DNA: TGTGCCAGCAGCCCCCGGGCGGGAGGGGGCACAGATACGCAGTATTTT.

The rearrangement joins TRBV5-6 to TRBJ2-3; D is unclear. V was trimmed by 0 bases and J by 1 base, leaving 6 bases between them. Germline lookup yields CDR1 SGHDT and CDR2 YYEEEE. This CDR3 has 14 amino acids. CDR3 amino acids: CASSLGAGTDTQYF. The DNA for the CDR3 is TGTGCCAGCAGCTTGGGGGCAGGCACAGATACGCAGTATTTT. The full variable domain, rest sourced from reference TRBV5-6 and TRBJ2-3, is DAGVTQSPTHLIKTRGQQVTLRCSPKSGHDTVSWYQQALGQGPQFIFQYYEEEERQRGNFPDRFSGHQFPNYSSELNVNALLLGDSALYLCASSLGAGTDTQYFGPGTRLTVL.

For this clone: The junction shows a germline mismatch at one end, possibly a read error. This sequence joins TRBV6-5 and TRBJ1-1; 8 bases align to TRBD1. CDR1 MNHEY and CDR2 SVGAGI come from the germline V gene. The CDR3 is made up of 14 amino acids. In nucleotides, the CDR3 is TGTGCCGGCAGTTACTCGTGGACAGGGACTGAAGCTTTCTTT. This sequence encodes CAGSYSWTGTEAFF.

This sequence joins TRBV7-9 and TRBJ2-5, with a weak D call TRBD1 (5 bases). V was clipped by 0 bases and J by 5 bases, with 10 bases between them. CDR3 length: 14 amino acids. CDR1 and CDR2 from the germline V gene are SEHNR and FQNEAQ (reference sequence). CDR3 in amino acids: CASSLAQGWETQYF. CDR3 sequence (DNA): TGTGCCAGCAGCTTAGCGCAGGGCTGGGAGACCCAGTACTTC.

The gene calls are TRBV7-9 and TRBJ1-1, with D unclear. Germline V gene data show CDR1 as SEHNR and CDR2 as FQNEAQ (reference sequence). The CDR3 has 12 amino acids. Trimming stripped 3 bases from V and 10 bases from J, with 12 bases between. The CDR3 here is CASSLDGRGAFF. In DNA, the CDR3 is TGTGCCAGCAGCTTGGATGGCAGAGGAGCTTTCTTT.

This chain joins TRBV2 and TRBJ2-5, with 9 bases matching TRBD1. CDR3 size: 14 residues. Germline-derived CDR1 and CDR2 are SNHLY and FYNNEI. Losses at the gene ends were 5 bases for V and 5 bases for J; bases not matched to a gene: 6. The CDR3 region has the DNA TGTGCCAGCAGTTACAGGGGGCAGGGGGAGACCCAGTACTTC. This encodes CASSYRGQGETQYF.

This chain uses TRBV11-2 with TRBJ2-3, with 10 bases aligning to TRBD2. Germline V gene lookup returns CDR1 SGHAT and CDR2 FQNNGV. The CDR3 is 16 amino acids. V lost 1 base, J lost 6 bases, and 7 bases stayed unmatched. CDR3 sequence: CASSLVLAGDMDTQYF. The CDR3 coding sequence is TGTGCCAGCAGCTTAGTGCTAGCGGGAGATATGGATACGCAGTATTTT.

The chain is built from TRBV7-2 and TRBJ2-3, with 11 bases lining up with TRBD2. Germline V CDR1 and CDR2: SGHTA, FQGNSA. Germline trimming cut 1 base from V and 6 bases from J; bases unmatched to any gene: 6. The CDR3 spans 16 residues. For the CDR3, the DNA is TGTGCCAGCAGCTTAGGCACTAGCGGGAGAGGTGATACGCAGTATTTT. Its protein is CASSLGTSGRGDTQYF.

V gene TRBV7-9 combines with J gene TRBJ2-1; 13 bases are shared with TRBD2. The CDR3 consists of 16 residues. CDR1 and CDR2 from the germline V gene are SEHNR and FQNEAQ (reference sequence). The V segment lost 3 bases and the J segment 7 bases; nucleotides outside the gene matches: 6. CDR3 DNA: TGTGCCAGCAGCTTTGTGCTGACTAGCGGGGGGAATGAGCAGTTCTTC. This gives the protein CASSFVLTSGGNEQFF. Drawing the rest from reference TRBV7-9 and TRBJ2-1, the complete variable domain is DTGVSQNPRHKITKRGQNVTFRCDPISEHNRLYWYRQTLGQGPEFLTYFQNEAQLEKSRLLSDRFSAERPKGSFSTLEIQRTEQGDSAMYLCASSFVLTSGGNEQFFGPGTRLTVL.

The genes are TRBV6-5 and TRBJ1-1; 9 bases match TRBD1. V lost 5 bases to trimming and J lost 6 bases; unmatched junction nucleotides: 7. From germline, CDR1 is MNHEY and CDR2 SVGAGI. This CDR3 contains 14 residues. This chain's CDR3 is CASSEGTGLAEAFF. The CDR3, as DNA: TGTGCCAGCAGTGAAGGGACAGGGTTAGCTGAAGCTTTCTTT.

Details on this clone: This same CDR3 is encoded by further DNA sequences in the sample. The chain joins TRBV18 to TRBJ1-2; TRBD1 matches 10 bases. Germline V gives CDR1 KGHSH, CDR2 LQKENI. Trimming cost V 4 bases and J 4 bases; bases outside gene matches: 6. This CDR3 region has 15 residues. DNA of the CDR3: TGTGCCAGCTCACAGTTGGACAGGGGGGGCTATGGCTACACCTTC. Translated, it gives CASSQLDRGGYGYTF.

This clone has a single count. The CDR3 sequence is CASTPPPADTEAFF. In DNA form, the CDR3 reads TGTGCCAGCACCCCACCCCCTGCGGACACTGAAGCTTTCTTT. The rearrangement joins TRBV9 to TRBJ1-1; D ambiguous. Trimming removed 6 bases from V and 3 bases from J, with 15 bases in between. Germline assignment: CDR1 SGDLS and CDR2 YYNGEE. The CDR3 is 14 amino acids.

The rearrangement uses TRBV7-3 and TRBJ2-3; D not certain. Germline V CDR1 and CDR2: SGHTA, FQGTGA. The V end was cut by 5 bases, the J end by 5 bases, with 8 bases between. The CDR3 is 12 residues long. The CDR3 nucleotides read TGTGCCAGCAGCCCCGCCGGAGATACGCAGTATTTT. This sequence encodes CASSPAGDTQYF.

This clone was picked up a small number of times. CDR3 in amino acids: CATGGGKGAGANVLTF. The CDR3 bases are TGTGCCACCGGGGGGGGAAAAGGGGCTGGGGCCAACGTCCTGACTTTC. The chain links TRBV6-6 to TRBJ2-6, with 8 bases matching TRBD2. CDR1 and CDR2 from the germline V gene are MNHNY and SVGAGI (reference sequence). The CDR3 length is 16 residues. Trimming removed 10 bases from V and 2 bases from J; junction bases left unmatched: 10.

The chain carries TRBV7-3 and TRBJ1-2, with 8 bases matching TRBD1. Trimming removed 5 bases from V and 7 bases from J; junction bases left unmatched: 9. Germline CDR1 reads SGHTA; CDR2 reads FQGTGA. The CDR3 contains 14 residues. This CDR3 is CASSPGQGPFGYTF. CDR3 in DNA: TGTGCCAGCAGCCCCGGACAGGGCCCATTTGGCTACACCTTC.

This clone was seen just once. The chain carries TRBV6-1 and TRBJ2-7; a weak D match, TRBD2 (6 bases). This CDR3 has 14 residues. V was clipped by 2 bases and J by 4 bases, with 12 bases between them. From germline, CDR1 is MNHNS and CDR2 SASEGT. The CDR3: CASSETAGLYEQYF. CDR3 sequence (DNA): TGTGCCAGCAGTGAAACGGCGGGACTGTACGAGCAGTACTTC.

This clone was detected only once. This chain joins TRBV5-1 and TRBJ1-2; D perhaps matches TRBD1 (5 bases). The CDR3 is made up of 17 amino acids. V lost 4 bases and J lost 4, with 23 bases in between. Germline CDR1 is SGHRS and CDR2 is YFSETQ. The CDR3 reads CASSPQSPRQNAYGYTF. In nucleotides, the CDR3 is TGCGCCAGCAGCCCGCAGTCCCCTCGACAGAACGCCTATGGCTACACCTTC. The full variable domain, in which reference TRBV5-1 and TRBJ1-2 provide the parts outside the CDR3, is KAGVTQTPRYLIKTRGQQVTLSCSPISGHRSVSWYQQTPGQGLQFLFEYFSETQRNKGNFPGRFSGRQFSNSRSEMNVSTLELGDSALYLCASSPQSPRQNAYGYTFGSGTRLTVV.

The chain links TRBV7-3 to TRBJ1-1; weak D call: TRBD1 (5 bases). CDR3 length: 15 amino acids. V was clipped by 3 bases and J by 1 base, with 12 bases between them. Germline V lookup: CDR1 SGHTA, CDR2 FQGTGA. The CDR3 nucleotides are TGTGCCAGCAGCTTGGCTAGGACAAGGAACACTGAAGCTTTCTTT. Translating gives CASSLARTRNTEAFF.

The chain couples TRBV9 to TRBJ2-4; TRBD2 matches 10 bases. This CDR3 comprises 19 residues. V lost 3 bases to trimming and J lost 0 bases; unmatched junction nucleotides: 12. Germline V lookup: CDR1 SGDLS, CDR2 YYNGEE. CDR3 bases: TGTGCCAGCAGCGGAACTAGCGGGATCGATACATTAGCCAAAAACATTCAGTACTTC. Its translation: CASSGTSGIDTLAKNIQYF.

The chain combines TRBV7-8 with TRBJ2-7, with D perhaps matching TRBD1 (5 bases). CDR1 is SGHVS, CDR2 FQNEAQ, per germline. V lost 1 base, J lost 2 bases, and 9 bases lay in between. The CDR3 covers 14 residues. Here the CDR3 reads CASSLGTNTYEQYF. The CDR3 DNA sequence: TGTGCCAGCAGCTTAGGGACAAACACCTACGAGCAGTACTTC.

This sequence joins TRBV7-8 and TRBJ2-5, with 8 bases identical to TRBD1. Germline trimming cut 0 bases from V and 5 bases from J; bases unmatched to any gene: 5. Per the germline V gene, CDR1 is SGHVS and CDR2 is FQNEAQ. This CDR3 has 15 residues. The CDR3: CASSLARGLGETQYF. DNA for the CDR3: TGTGCCAGCAGCTTAGCCAGGGGGCTAGGGGAGACCCAGTACTTC.

The chain carries TRBV7-8 and TRBJ2-1, with 11 bases lining up with TRBD2. The CDR3 spans 15 residues. J gave up 4 bases and V 4 bases, and 3 bases lay outside the gene matches. Germline V gives CDR1 SGHVS, CDR2 FQNEAQ. The CDR3: CASSYSGGAYNEQFF. The CDR3 nucleotides are TGTGCCAGCAGCTATAGCGGGGGGGCGTACAATGAGCAGTTCTTC.

The gene calls are TRBV6-1 and TRBJ1-2; D possibly corresponds to TRBD1 (6 bases). This CDR3 has 14 amino acids. CDR1 MNHNS and CDR2 SASEGT come from the germline V gene. V was clipped by 2 bases and J by 6 bases, with 13 bases between them. In DNA form, the CDR3 reads TGTGCCAGCAGTGAACGAGCTGGGGGCGATGGCTACACCTTC. Translation: CASSERAGGDGYTF.

In its sample, this clone was seen a few times. The chain carries TRBV5-6 and TRBJ2-5; 7 bases map to TRBD2. Germline values: CDR1 SGHDT, CDR2 YYEEEE. The J segment lost 8 bases and the V segment lost 5 bases, leaving 15 bases of the junction unmatched. The CDR3 is made up of 15 amino acids. CDR3 protein: CASSFERGVRDTQYF. The CDR3 DNA reads as TGTGCCAGCAGTTTTGAGCGGGGAGTCCGGGACACCCAGTACTTC.

CDR3 nucleotide sequence: TGCGCCAGCAGCCAAGCCGCCCCCGGGGGGCAATTCTTC. Amino acid sequence: CASSQAAPGGQFF. The rearrangement joins TRBV4-1 to TRBJ2-1; a weak D match, TRBD2 (7 bases). Germline V gene sequence: CDR1 MGHRA, CDR2 YSYEKL. The V gene lost 1 base and the J gene lost 16 bases, with 17 bases spanning the gap. This CDR3 spans 13 amino acids.

CDR3 nucleotides: TGTGCCAGCAGCTTGGGGGACTTGTCCTCTGGTACGCAGTATTTT. Amino acids: CASSLGDLSSGTQYF. The chain employs TRBV11-2 and TRBJ2-3; perhaps TRBD2 as D (6 bases). The CDR3 contains 15 residues. Germline CDR1 is SGHAT and CDR2 is FQNNGV. The V end lost 3 bases, the J end lost 8 bases, and 18 bases lay between the germline ends.

This clone occurred once. CDR3 sequence (DNA): TGTGCCAGCAGCTTATTGGGACAGGAGAACACTGAAGCTTTCTTT. This gives the protein CASSLLGQENTEAFF. V gene TRBV7-2 combines with J gene TRBJ1-1; 8 bases fit TRBD1. V lost 2 bases, J lost 1 base, and 3 bases stayed unmatched. Germline CDR1 reads SGHTA; CDR2 reads FQGNSA. This CDR3 comprises 15 residues.

The chain links TRBV10-2 to TRBJ2-7; 7 bases align to TRBD2. The CDR3 has 16 amino acids. Looked up from germline, CDR1 is WSHSY and CDR2 is SAAADI. The V and J ends lost 1 base and 0 bases, in that order; junction bases with no gene match: 6. The DNA for the CDR3 is TGCGCCAGCAGTGAGTGGCTAGCGGCAAGCTCCTACGAGCAGTACTTC. Translating gives CASSEWLAASSYEQYF.

The chain joins TRBV6-1 to TRBJ1-2; no firm D call. The CDR3 consists of 15 residues. The germline V gene has CDR1 MNHNS and CDR2 SASEGT. Trimming pared 6 bases from V and 0 bases from J, leaving 14 bases between. The CDR3 DNA follows: TGTGCCAGCAGGTCCACCAAATTAGCTAACTATGGCTACACCTTC. Its protein is CASRSTKLANYGYTF.

The CDR3 reads CASSWGPPGATGELFF. As DNA, the CDR3 is TGTGCCAGCAGCTGGGGCCCCCCGGGAGCGACCGGGGAGCTGTTTTTT. The V call is TRBV7-2, the J call TRBJ2-2; possibly TRBD2 for D (6 bases). CDR1 is SGHTA and CDR2 is FQGNSA in the germline V gene. V was cut by 4 bases and J by 5 bases, with 17 bases left in between. The CDR3 spans 16 residues.